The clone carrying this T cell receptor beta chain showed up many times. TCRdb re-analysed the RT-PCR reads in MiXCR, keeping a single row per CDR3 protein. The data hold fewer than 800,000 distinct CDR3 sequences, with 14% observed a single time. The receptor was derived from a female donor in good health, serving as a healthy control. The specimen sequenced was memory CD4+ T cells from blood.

CDR3 sequence (DNA): TGCGCCAGCAGTCGACAGGGGGAAACAGATACGCAGTATTTT. It yields the protein CASSRQGETDTQYF. The chain links TRBV5-1 to TRBJ2-3, with 9 bases aligning to TRBD1. V lost 5 bases to trimming and J lost 3 bases; unmatched junction nucleotides: 4. This CDR3 has 14 amino acids. Germline CDR1 reads SGHRS; CDR2 reads YFSETQ.